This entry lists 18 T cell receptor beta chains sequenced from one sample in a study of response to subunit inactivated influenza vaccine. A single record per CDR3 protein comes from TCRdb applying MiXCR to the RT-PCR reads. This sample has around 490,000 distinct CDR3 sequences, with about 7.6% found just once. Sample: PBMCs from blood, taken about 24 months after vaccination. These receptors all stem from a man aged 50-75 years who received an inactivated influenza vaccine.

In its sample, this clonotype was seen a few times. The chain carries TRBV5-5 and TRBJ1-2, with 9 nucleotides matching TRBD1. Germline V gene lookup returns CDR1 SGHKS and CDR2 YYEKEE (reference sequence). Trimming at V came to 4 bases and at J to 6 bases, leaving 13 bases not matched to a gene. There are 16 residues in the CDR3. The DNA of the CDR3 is TGTGCCAGCAGCCTGATGGCAGTGGACAGGGGAAATGGCTACACCTTC. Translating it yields CASSLMAVDRGNGYTF.

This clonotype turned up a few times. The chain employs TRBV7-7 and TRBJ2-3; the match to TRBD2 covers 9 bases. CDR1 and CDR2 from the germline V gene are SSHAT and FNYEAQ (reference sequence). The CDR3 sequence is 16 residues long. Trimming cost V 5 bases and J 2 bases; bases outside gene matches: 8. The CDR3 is CASSPGLAAATDTQYF. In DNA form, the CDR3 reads TGTGCCAGCAGCCCGGGACTAGCAGCTGCCACAGATACGCAGTATTTT.

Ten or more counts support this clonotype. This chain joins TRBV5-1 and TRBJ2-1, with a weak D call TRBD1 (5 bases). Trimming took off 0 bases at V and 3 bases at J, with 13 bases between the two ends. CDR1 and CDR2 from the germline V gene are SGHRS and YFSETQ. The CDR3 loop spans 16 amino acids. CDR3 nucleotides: TGCGCCAGCAGCTTGGGCGACAGCATGGACTACAATGAGCAGTTCTTC. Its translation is CASSLGDSMDYNEQFF.

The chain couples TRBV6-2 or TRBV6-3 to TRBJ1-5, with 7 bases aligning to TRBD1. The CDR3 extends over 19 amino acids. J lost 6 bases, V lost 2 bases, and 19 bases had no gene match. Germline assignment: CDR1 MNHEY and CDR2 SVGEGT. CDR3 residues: CASSYGDSTDRRLSQPQHF. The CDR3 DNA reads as TGTGCCAGCAGTTACGGGGACAGTACTGACCGGCGCCTCTCTCAGCCCCAGCATTTT.

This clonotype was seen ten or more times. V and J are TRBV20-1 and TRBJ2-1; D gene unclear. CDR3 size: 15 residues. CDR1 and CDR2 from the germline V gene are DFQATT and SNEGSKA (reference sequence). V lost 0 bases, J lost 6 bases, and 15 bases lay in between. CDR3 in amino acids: CSARDRREGGNEQFF. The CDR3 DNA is TGCAGTGCTAGAGATCGAAGGGAAGGTGGCAATGAGCAGTTCTTC.

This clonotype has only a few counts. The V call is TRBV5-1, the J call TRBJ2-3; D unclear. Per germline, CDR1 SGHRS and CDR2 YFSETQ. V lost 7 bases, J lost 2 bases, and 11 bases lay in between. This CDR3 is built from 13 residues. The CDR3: CASGNGNTDTQYF. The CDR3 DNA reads TGCGCCAGCGGTAATGGGAACACAGATACGCAGTATTTT. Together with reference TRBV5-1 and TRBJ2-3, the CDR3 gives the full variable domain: KAGVTQTPRYLIKTRGQQVTLSCSPISGHRSVSWYQQTPGQGLQFLFEYFSETQRNKGNFPGRFSGRQFSNSRSEMNVSTLELGDSALYLCASGNGNTDTQYFGPGTRLTVL.

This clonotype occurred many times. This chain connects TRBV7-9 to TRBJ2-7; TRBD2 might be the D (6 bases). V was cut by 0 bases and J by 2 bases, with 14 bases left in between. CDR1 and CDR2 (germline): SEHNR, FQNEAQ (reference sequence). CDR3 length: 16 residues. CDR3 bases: TGTGCCAGCAGCTTAGCGAGCGGGCAAAAGGCCTACGAGCAGTACTTC. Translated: CASSLASGQKAYEQYF.

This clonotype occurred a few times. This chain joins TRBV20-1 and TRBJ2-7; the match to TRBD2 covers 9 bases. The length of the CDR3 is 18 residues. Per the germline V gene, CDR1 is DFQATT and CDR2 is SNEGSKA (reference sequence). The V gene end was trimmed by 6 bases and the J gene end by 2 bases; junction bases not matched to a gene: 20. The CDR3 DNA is TGCAGTGCGCCAGACACCAGTCGGAACCCTAGCGGGACCTACGAGCAGTACTTC. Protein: CSAPDTSRNPSGTYEQYF.

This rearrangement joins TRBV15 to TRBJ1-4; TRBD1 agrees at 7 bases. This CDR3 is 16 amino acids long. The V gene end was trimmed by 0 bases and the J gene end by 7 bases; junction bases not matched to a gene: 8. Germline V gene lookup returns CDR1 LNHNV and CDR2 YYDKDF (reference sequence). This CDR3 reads CATSRDLGTVTEKLFF. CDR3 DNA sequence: TGTGCCACCAGCAGAGATCTAGGGACAGTCACTGAAAAACTGTTTTTT.

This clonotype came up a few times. The DNA for the CDR3 is TGCAGTGCTAGACGGGGGGTAGCGGGACTACAGGAGCAGTTCTTC. Translated: CSARRGVAGLQEQFF. The chain carries TRBV20-1 and TRBJ2-1; 8 bases align to TRBD2. The ends lost 2 bases at V and 10 bases at J; junction bases unmatched: 13. The CDR3 sequence is 15 residues long. Germline V lookup: CDR1 DFQATT, CDR2 SNEGSKA (reference sequence).

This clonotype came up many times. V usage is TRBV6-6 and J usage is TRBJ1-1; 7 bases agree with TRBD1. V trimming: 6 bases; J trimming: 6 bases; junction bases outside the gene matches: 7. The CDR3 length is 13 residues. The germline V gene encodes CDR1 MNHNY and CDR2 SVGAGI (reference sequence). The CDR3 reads CASSLTGIAEAFF. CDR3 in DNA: TGTGCCAGCAGCTTGACAGGGATCGCTGAAGCTTTCTTT.

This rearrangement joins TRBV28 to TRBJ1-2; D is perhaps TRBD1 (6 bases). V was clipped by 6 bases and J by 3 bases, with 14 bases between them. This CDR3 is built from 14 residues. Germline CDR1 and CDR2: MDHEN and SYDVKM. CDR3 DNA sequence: TGTGCCAGCAGACAAGACAGGACGGACTATGGCTACACCTTC. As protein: CASRQDRTDYGYTF.

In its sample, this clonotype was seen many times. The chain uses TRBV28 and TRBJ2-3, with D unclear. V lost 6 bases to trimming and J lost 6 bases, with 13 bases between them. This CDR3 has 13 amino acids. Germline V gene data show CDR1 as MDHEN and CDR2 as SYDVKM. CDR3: CASSNSRSDTQYF. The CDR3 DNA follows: TGTGCCAGCAGCAATTCTCGCTCCGATACGCAGTATTTT. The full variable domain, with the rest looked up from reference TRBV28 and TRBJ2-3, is DVKVTQSSRYLVKRTGEKVFLECVQDMDHENMFWYRQDPGLGLRLIYFSYDVKMKEKGDIPEGYSVSREKKERFSLILESASTNQTSMYLCASSNSRSDTQYFGPGTRLTVL.

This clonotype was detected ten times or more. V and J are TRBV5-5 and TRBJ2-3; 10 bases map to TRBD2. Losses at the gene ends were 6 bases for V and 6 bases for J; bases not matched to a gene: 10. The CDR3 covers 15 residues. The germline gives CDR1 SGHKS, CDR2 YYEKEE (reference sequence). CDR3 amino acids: CASTSGGPLRDTQYF. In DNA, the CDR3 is TGTGCCAGCACTAGCGGGGGCCCTCTTCGGGATACGCAGTATTTT.

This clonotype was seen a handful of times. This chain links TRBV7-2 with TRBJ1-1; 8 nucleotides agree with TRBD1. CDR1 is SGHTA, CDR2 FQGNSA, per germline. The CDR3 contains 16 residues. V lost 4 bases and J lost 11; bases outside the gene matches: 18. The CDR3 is CASSSVSGGGLVLAFF. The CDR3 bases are TGTGCCAGCAGCTCCGTCTCAGGGGGCGGGTTGGTATTGGCTTTCTTT.

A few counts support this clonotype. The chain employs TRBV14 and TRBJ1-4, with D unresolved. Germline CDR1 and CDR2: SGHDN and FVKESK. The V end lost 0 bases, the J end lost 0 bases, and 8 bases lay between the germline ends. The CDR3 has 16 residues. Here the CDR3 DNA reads TGTGCCAGCAGCCAAGATGGCCTTGCAACTAATGAAAAACTGTTTTTT. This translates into CASSQDGLATNEKLFF.

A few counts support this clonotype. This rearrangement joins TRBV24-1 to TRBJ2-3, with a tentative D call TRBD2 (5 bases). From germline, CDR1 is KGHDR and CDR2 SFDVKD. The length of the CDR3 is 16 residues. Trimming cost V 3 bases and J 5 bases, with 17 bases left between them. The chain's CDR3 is CATSDPPGGSQDTQYF. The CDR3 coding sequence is TGTGCCACCAGTGATCCCCCTGGAGGCTCACAAGATACGCAGTATTTT.

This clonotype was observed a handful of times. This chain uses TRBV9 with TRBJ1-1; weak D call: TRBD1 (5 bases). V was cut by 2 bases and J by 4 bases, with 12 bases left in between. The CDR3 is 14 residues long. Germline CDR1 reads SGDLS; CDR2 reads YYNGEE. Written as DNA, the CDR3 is TGTGCCAGCAGCGTGTCAGGGCAGGGCACTGAAGCTTTCTTT. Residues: CASSVSGQGTEAFF.